These 29 T cell receptor beta chains were all obtained from the same sample, sequenced in a study of T cells in Graves' hyperthyroidism and ophthalmopathy. Using RNA transcripts as the source, TCR beta CDR3 regions were amplified. HTBI primers were the set used in a first-round RT-PCR of the TCR CDR3. TCRdb fed the multiplex PCR reads into MiXCR, producing one record per CDR3 protein. Among more than 500,000 distinct CDR3 sequences, about 45% were seen once, and the ten largest hold 15% to 20%. The sample comprised peripheral blood or thyroid tissue (not recorded which). These receptors all come from an adult woman with Graves' disease, either hyperthyroidism or ophthalmopathy (not recorded which).

The J gene is TRBJ1-4, the V gene TRBV7-3; no definite D call. The CDR3 consists of 14 residues. The germline V gene encodes CDR1 SGHTA and CDR2 FQGTGA. The V gene lost 0 bases and the J gene lost 5 bases, with 7 bases spanning the gap. Here the CDR3 reads CASSLTRENEKLFF. As DNA, the CDR3 is TGTGCCAGCAGCTTAACGAGGGAAAATGAAAAACTGTTTTTT.

The V gene is TRBV2, the J gene TRBJ1-4; no clear D gene. The CDR3 is 14 amino acids. CDR1 is SNHLY, CDR2 FYNNEI, per germline. V lost 3 bases to trimming and J lost 0 bases, with 5 bases between them. The CDR3 protein is CASSEGSTNEKLFF. CDR3 coding DNA: TGTGCCAGCAGTGAGGGATCAACTAATGAAAAACTGTTTTTT.

For this clonotype: Being one base from a much bigger clone, this may be a read error. A read error is likely, as this CDR3 ends without the conserved phenylalanine or tryptophan. The chain couples TRBV11-2 to TRBJ2-2; 9 bases line up with TRBD1. The length of the CDR3 is 15 residues. The germline gives CDR1 SGHAT, CDR2 FQNNGV. Trimming at V came to 6 bases and at J to 5 bases, leaving 7 bases not matched to a gene. The CDR3 bases are TGTGCCAGCAGAAGAACAGGGGGCCCTACCGGGGAGCTGTTTCTT. It encodes CASRRTGGPTGELFL.

The CDR3 spells CSLARDIESPLHF. The CDR3 DNA follows: TGCAGCTTGGCCCGGGACATTGAATCACCCCTCCACTTT. This chain connects TRBV29-1 to TRBJ1-6, with a tentative D call TRBD1 (6 bases). Deletions cut 8 bases from V and 10 bases from J, with 18 bases between. CDR3 size: 13 residues. Germline V gives CDR1 SQVTM, CDR2 ANQGSEA.

In regard to this clonotype: At one boundary the junction diverges from the germline segment, which might be a read error. The rearrangement joins TRBV10-2 to TRBJ1-2; D is unclear. Germline V gene sequence: CDR1 WSHSY, CDR2 SAAADI. This CDR3 region has 12 residues. The CDR3 nucleotides are TGTGCCAGCAGTTTTGAGCAGTATGGCTACACCTTC. Translating it yields CASSFEQYGYTF.

V gene TRBV24-1 combines with J gene TRBJ1-4; TRBD1 might be the D (5 bases). The germline V gene encodes CDR1 KGHDR and CDR2 SFDVKD. The V end lost 6 bases, the J end lost 5 bases, and 12 bases lay between the germline ends. The CDR3 is 14 amino acids. In DNA, the CDR3 is TGTGCCACCAGTTATAGAGACAGCAATGAAAAACTGTTTTTT. It codes for CATSYRDSNEKLFF.

V and J are TRBV7-3 and TRBJ1-5; 7 bases are a match to TRBD1. From germline, CDR1 is SGHTA and CDR2 FQGTGA. The CDR3 is made up of 15 amino acids. Trimming cost V 5 bases and J 2 bases; bases outside gene matches: 6. The CDR3 DNA is TGTGCCAGCAGCCCGGGCGGGACAGGCAATCAGCCCCAGCATTTT. Its translation is CASSPGGTGNQPQHF.

This clonotype occurred many times. V and J are TRBV5-4 and TRBJ2-7, with 9 bases lining up with TRBD2. The CDR3 consists of 14 residues. The junction had 9 bases not matched to a gene; V was cut back by 9 bases and J by 2 bases. Germline CDR1 is SGHNT and CDR2 is YYREEE (reference sequence). The CDR3 is CATRMAGGPYEQYF. The CDR3 DNA reads as TGTGCCACCCGGATGGCGGGGGGGCCCTACGAGCAGTACTTC.

This clonotype was detected ten times or more. J is TRBJ1-5 and V is TRBV19; perhaps TRBD1 as D (5 bases). The germline V and J ends were trimmed by 1 base and 6 bases, with 19 bases remaining between them. This CDR3 comprises 17 residues. Germline CDR1 and CDR2: LNHDA and SQIVND (reference sequence). The CDR3 protein is CASSIVWAQAASQPQHF. CDR3 DNA: TGTGCCAGTAGTATAGTCTGGGCACAGGCCGCGTCTCAGCCCCAGCATTTT.

This rearrangement joins TRBV28 to TRBJ1-2, with D possibly TRBD1 on 5 matching bases. Germline V gives CDR1 MDHEN, CDR2 SYDVKM. This CDR3 contains 14 residues. V was clipped by 6 bases and J by 2 bases, with 13 bases between them. CDR3 sequence: CASSYPGGNYGYTF. CDR3 in DNA: TGTGCCAGCAGCTACCCCGGGGGGAACTATGGCTACACCTTC.

In this sample, this clonotype turned up many times. The chain has TRBV24-1 and TRBJ1-1; D gene ambiguous. This CDR3 has 13 residues. Germline V gene data show CDR1 as KGHDR and CDR2 as SFDVKD. Between the trimmed V and J ends, which lost 3 bases and 1 base, there was a span of 5 bases. CDR3 DNA: TGTGCCACCAGTGATGGGGAGAACACTGAAGCTTTCTTT. It codes for CATSDGENTEAFF.

V is TRBV20-1 and J is TRBJ2-2; D possibly corresponds to TRBD2 (5 bases). The V end was cut by 3 bases, the J end by 5 bases, with 10 bases between. The CDR3 runs 13 residues. CDR1 and CDR2 from the germline V gene are DFQATT and SNEGSKA (reference sequence). CDR3 in DNA: TGCAGTGCTAGGAGAGGGCCTACCGGGGAGCTGTTTTTT. Translating it yields CSARRGPTGELFF.

Details on this clonotype: Relative to the germline gene, one junction end is altered; a read error may explain this. The rearrangement links TRBV25-1 to TRBJ1-1, with 7 bases fitting TRBD1. The CDR3 is 16 residues long. The germline gives CDR1 MGHDK, CDR2 SYGVNS. CDR3 coding DNA: TGTGCCAGCAGTGACCTAACACAGGGGTTGGTGCCTGAAGCTCTCTTT. Translating gives CASSDLTQGLVPEALF.

The CDR3 loop is CASSVERTQHF. CDR3 nucleotides: TGTGCCAGCAGTGTAGAGCGGACCCAGCATTTT. This chain uses TRBV2 with TRBJ1-5; D is unresolved. CDR1 is SNHLY, CDR2 FYNNEI, per germline. The V end was cut by 4 bases, the J end by 11 bases, with 9 bases between. The CDR3 has 11 amino acids.

The chain employs TRBV19 and TRBJ2-7; weak D call: TRBD2 (6 bases). V was pared by 4 bases and J by 3 bases, with 13 bases between. Germline assignment: CDR1 LNHDA and CDR2 SQIVND (reference sequence). CDR3 size: 14 residues. The CDR3 sequence is CASSRLVGGYEQYF. The DNA of the CDR3 is TGTGCCAGTAGTAGACTAGTCGGCGGCTACGAGCAGTACTTC.

This sequence joins TRBV19 and TRBJ1-1; 7 bases are a match to TRBD1. The CDR3 has 14 amino acids. V gave up 10 bases and J gave up 1 base; unmatched junction bases: 9. The germline gives CDR1 LNHDA, CDR2 SQIVND (reference sequence). The CDR3 DNA is TGTGCCACTAAGTCCGGGACAGCGAACACTGAAGCTTTCTTT. This gives the protein CATKSGTANTEAFF.

DNA for the CDR3: TGTGCCAGCAGCTTAGTTGAGAGCTCCTACGAGCAGTACTTC. Translated, it gives CASSLVESSYEQYF. This chain uses TRBV7-3 with TRBJ2-7; D gene ambiguous. V lost 2 bases to trimming and J lost 0 bases, with 8 bases between them. The CDR3 is 14 residues long. Germline CDR1 SGHTA, CDR2 FQGTGA. The full variable domain, rest sourced from reference TRBV7-3 and TRBJ2-7, is GAGVSQTPSNKVTEKGKYVELRCDPISGHTALYWYRQSLGQGPEFLIYFQGTGAADDSGLPNDRFFAVRPEGSVSTLKIQRTERGDSAVYLCASSLVESSYEQYFGPGTRLTVT.

V is TRBV12-3 or TRBV12-4 and J is TRBJ1-1; D call uncertain. The CDR3 consists of 14 residues. Between the trimmed V and J ends, which lost 8 bases and 1 base, there was a span of 14 bases. CDR3 nucleotides: TGTGCCAGCCCTCTGGGCGGAGCGAACACTGAAGCTTTCTTT. Amino acid sequence: CASPLGGANTEAFF.

The chain couples TRBV15 to TRBJ2-3; 12 bases are shared with TRBD2. V lost 0 bases to trimming and J lost 6 bases; unmatched junction nucleotides: 7. CDR3 length: 17 amino acids. Germline V CDR1 and CDR2: LNHNV, YYDKDF (reference sequence). This CDR3 reads CATSREGGLAGGDTQYF. In nucleotides, the CDR3 is TGTGCCACCAGCAGAGAAGGGGGGCTAGCGGGAGGGGATACGCAGTATTTT.

This clonotype was found many times. The chain combines TRBV20-1 with TRBJ1-4; possibly TRBD1 for D (6 bases). Germline V gene sequence: CDR1 DFQATT, CDR2 SNEGSKA (reference sequence). The CDR3 extends over 14 amino acids. V shed 6 bases and J shed 8 bases, with 19 bases lying between them. The CDR3 spells CSAGGSTGIEKLFF. CDR3 sequence (DNA): TGCAGTGCCGGTGGATCGACAGGTATCGAAAAACTGTTTTTT.

The chain carries TRBV19 and TRBJ1-1; TRBD1 matches at 9 bases. Trimming removed 9 bases from V and 4 bases from J; junction bases left unmatched: 9. The germline V gene has CDR1 LNHDA and CDR2 SQIVND (reference sequence). This CDR3 is 14 amino acids long. CDR3 loop: CASRDRDVGTEAFF. CDR3 nucleotides: TGTGCCAGCCGGGACAGGGATGTCGGCACTGAAGCTTTCTTT. Based on the CDR3 plus reference TRBV19 and TRBJ1-1, the full variable domain is DGGITQSPKYLFRKEGQNVTLSCEQNLNHDAMYWYRQDPGQGLRLIYYSQIVNDFQKGDIAEGYSVSREKKESFPLTVTSAQKNPTAFYLCASRDRDVGTEAFFGQGTRLTVV.

Many counts were recorded for this clonotype. V usage is TRBV7-9 and J usage is TRBJ2-2, with TRBD1 matching over 7 bases. The CDR3 runs 15 residues. Germline assignment: CDR1 SEHNR and CDR2 FQNEAQ (reference sequence). With V trimmed by 5 bases and J by 4 bases, 7 bases remained unmatched. CDR3 loop: CASSHTDRTTGELFF. The CDR3 DNA reads TGTGCCAGCAGCCACACGGACAGGACCACCGGGGAGCTGTTTTTT.

This clonotype was detected ten times or more. The chain carries TRBV7-9 and TRBJ2-7; 8 bases align to TRBD2. There are 15 residues in the CDR3. The trim removed 5 bases at V and 4 bases at J, leaving 10 bases unmatched. Germline CDR1 and CDR2: SEHNR and FQNEAQ (reference sequence). The CDR3 DNA reads as TGTGCCAGCAGCCCCTTGGCTAGCGGGCGTTACGAGCAGTACTTC. The encoded protein is CASSPLASGRYEQYF.

V usage is TRBV29-1 and J usage is TRBJ2-7, with 9 bases that match TRBD1. CDR1 and CDR2 from the germline V gene are SQVTM and ANQGSEA. This CDR3 comprises 11 residues. The CDR3 bases are TGCACCGGGGACAGGGCCTACGAGCAGTACTTC. This encodes CTGDRAYEQYF.

This clonotype occurred many times. The rearrangement links TRBV28 to TRBJ2-7; D possibly corresponds to TRBD2 (6 bases). The CDR3 is made up of 14 amino acids. Germline V gene sequence: CDR1 MDHEN, CDR2 SYDVKM. Trimming took 5 bases from V and 1 from J, leaving 12 bases between them. CDR3: CASSAPGTSYEQYF. In DNA, the CDR3 is TGTGCCAGCAGTGCACCCGGGACTTCCTACGAGCAGTACTTC. Looking up the rest from reference TRBV28 and TRBJ2-7 gives the full variable domain: DVKVTQSSRYLVKRTGEKVFLECVQDMDHENMFWYRQDPGLGLRLIYFSYDVKMKEKGDIPEGYSVSREKKERFSLILESASTNQTSMYLCASSAPGTSYEQYFGPGTRLTVT.

This clonotype was recorded many times. The chain couples TRBV5-1 to TRBJ2-7; 7 positions match TRBD1. From germline, CDR1 is SGHRS and CDR2 YFSETQ. The junction had 11 bases not matched to a gene; V was cut back by 2 bases and J by 0 bases. CDR3 length: 17 residues. The CDR3 bases are TGCGCCAGCAGCTTATGGGCGCCCAGGGGGACCTCCTACGAGCAGTACTTC. Translated, it gives CASSLWAPRGTSYEQYF.

Note on this clonotype: No conserved phenylalanine or tryptophan is present at the end of the CDR3, so a read error is the likely explanation. The chain carries TRBV29-1 and TRBJ2-7; tentatively, D is TRBD1 or TRBD2 (5 bases each). The CDR3 consists of 13 residues. Trimming cost V 4 bases and J 4 bases, with 14 bases left between them. CDR1 is SQVTM and CDR2 is ANQGSEA in the germline V gene. The CDR3 sequence: CSVVLGVGYEQYL. The CDR3, as DNA: TGCAGCGTTGTCTTGGGGGTTGGATACGAGCAGTACTTA.

In regard to this clonotype: A much larger clone differs by one base, so this may be a read error. The chain uses TRBV12-3 or TRBV12-4 and TRBJ2-7; no firm D call. The CDR3 totals 10 residues. V was shortened by 8 bases and J by 3 bases, with 5 bases between the two germline ends. This chain's CDR3 is CASGLYEQYF. In nucleotides, the CDR3 is TGTGCCAGCGGGCTCTACGAGCAGTACTTC.

The table lists this clonotype with a count of one. The chain has TRBV12-3 or TRBV12-4 and TRBJ2-7, with D tentatively TRBD1 or TRBD2 (6 bases each). V was cut by 1 base and J by 6 bases, with 16 bases left in between. This CDR3 spans 15 amino acids. The CDR3 region has the DNA TGTGCCAGCAGTTTAGGGGGCAGGGGAGGTGGCGAGCAGTACTTC. It is translated as CASSLGGRGGGEQYF.